The clone carrying this T cell receptor beta chain was seen a handful of times. Its target is unknown. Trimming removed 2 bases from V and 0 bases from J, with 10 bases in between. The germline gives CDR1 MDHEN, CDR2 SYDVKM. This CDR3 region has 15 residues. The entry originates in a study of somatic mutations in cytotoxic T cells in rheumatoid arthritis. Whole-study findings and limits: Age-matched healthy controls and rheumatoid arthritis patients had CD8+ T-cell clonality that did not differ significantly.

Some clones are missing from TCRdb's copy, which holds only in-frame ones; the method was immunoSEQ multiplex PCR. In the table there are approximately 11,000 clones, approximately 82% of which are singletons. The sequencing input was CD8+ T cells sorted from blood. The clonotype was recovered from a woman aged 60-75 years with rheumatoid arthritis. V usage is TRBV28 and J usage is TRBJ1-2; no clear D. In nucleotides, the CDR3 is TGTGCCAGCAGTTTAGGAGTAACCGCTAACTATGGCTACACCTTC. This codes for CASSLGVTANYGYTF.